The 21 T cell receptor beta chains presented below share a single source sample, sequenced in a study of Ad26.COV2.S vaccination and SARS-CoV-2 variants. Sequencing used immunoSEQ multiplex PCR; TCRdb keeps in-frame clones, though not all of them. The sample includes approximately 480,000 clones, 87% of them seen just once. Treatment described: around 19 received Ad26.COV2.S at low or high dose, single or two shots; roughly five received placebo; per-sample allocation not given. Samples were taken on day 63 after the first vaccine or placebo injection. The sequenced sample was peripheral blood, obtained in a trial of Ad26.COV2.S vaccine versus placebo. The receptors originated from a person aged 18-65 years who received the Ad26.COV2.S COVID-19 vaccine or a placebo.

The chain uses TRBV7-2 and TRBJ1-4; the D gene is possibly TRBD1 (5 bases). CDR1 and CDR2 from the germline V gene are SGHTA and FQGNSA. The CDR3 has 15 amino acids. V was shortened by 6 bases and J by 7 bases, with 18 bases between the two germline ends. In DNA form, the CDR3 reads TGTGCCAGCAGTCAATCGGGAGGGACGGGTGAAAAACTGTTTTTT. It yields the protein CASSQSGGTGEKLFF.

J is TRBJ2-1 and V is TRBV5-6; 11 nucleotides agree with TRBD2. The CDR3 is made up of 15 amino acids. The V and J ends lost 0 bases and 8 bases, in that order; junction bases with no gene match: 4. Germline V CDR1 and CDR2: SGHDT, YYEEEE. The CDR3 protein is CASSLGLAGIHEQFF. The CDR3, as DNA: TGTGCCAGCAGCTTGGGACTAGCGGGAATCCATGAGCAGTTCTTC.

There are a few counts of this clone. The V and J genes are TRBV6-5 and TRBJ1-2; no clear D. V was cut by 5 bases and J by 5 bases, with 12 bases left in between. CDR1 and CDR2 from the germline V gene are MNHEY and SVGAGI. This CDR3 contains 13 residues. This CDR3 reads CASSTRTSYGYTF. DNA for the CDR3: TGTGCCAGCAGTACTCGCACCTCTTATGGCTACACCTTC.

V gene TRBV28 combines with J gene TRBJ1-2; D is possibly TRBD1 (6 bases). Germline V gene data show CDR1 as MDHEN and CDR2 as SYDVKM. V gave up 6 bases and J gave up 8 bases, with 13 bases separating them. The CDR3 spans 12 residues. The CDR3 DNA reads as TGTGCCAGCAGATCCTTGACAGGAGGCTACACCTTC. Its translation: CASRSLTGGYTF.

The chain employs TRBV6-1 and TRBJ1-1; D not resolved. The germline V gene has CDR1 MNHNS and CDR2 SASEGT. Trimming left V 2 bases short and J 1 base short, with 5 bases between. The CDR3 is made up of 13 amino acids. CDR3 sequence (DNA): TGTGCCAGCAGTGAAAAGTGGAACACTGAAGCTTTCTTT. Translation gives CASSEKWNTEAFF.

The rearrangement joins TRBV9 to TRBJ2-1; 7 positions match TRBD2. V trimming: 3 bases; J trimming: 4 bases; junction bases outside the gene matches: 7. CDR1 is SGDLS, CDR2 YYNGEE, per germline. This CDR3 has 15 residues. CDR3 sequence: CASSAAAGAYNEQFF. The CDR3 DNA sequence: TGTGCCAGCAGCGCGGCGGCGGGAGCGTACAATGAGCAGTTCTTC. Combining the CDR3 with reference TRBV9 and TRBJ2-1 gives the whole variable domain DSGVTQTPKHLITATGQRVTLRCSPRSGDLSVYWYQQSLDQGLQFLIQYYNGEERAKGNILERFSAQQFPDLHSELNLSSLELGDSALYFCASSAAAGAYNEQFFGPGTRLTVL.

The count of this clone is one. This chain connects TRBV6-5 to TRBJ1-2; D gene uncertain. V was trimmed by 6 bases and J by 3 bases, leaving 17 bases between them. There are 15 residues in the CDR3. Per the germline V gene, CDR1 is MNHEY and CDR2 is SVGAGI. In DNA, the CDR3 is TGTGCCAGCAGCCGAGGACTGGACCGTGACTATGGCTACACCTTC. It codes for CASSRGLDRDYGYTF.

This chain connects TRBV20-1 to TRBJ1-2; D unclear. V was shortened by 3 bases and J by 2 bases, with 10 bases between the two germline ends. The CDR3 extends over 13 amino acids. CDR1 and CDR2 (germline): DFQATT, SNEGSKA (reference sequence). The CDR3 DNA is TGCAGTGCTAGTCTGGGGTCCAACTATGGCTACACCTTC. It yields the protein CSASLGSNYGYTF.

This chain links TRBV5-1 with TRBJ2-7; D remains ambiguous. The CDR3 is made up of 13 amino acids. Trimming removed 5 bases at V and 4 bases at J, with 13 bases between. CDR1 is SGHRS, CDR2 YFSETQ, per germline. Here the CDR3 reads CASRRGAAYEQYF. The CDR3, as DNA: TGCGCCAGCAGGCGTGGTGCCGCTTACGAGCAGTACTTC.

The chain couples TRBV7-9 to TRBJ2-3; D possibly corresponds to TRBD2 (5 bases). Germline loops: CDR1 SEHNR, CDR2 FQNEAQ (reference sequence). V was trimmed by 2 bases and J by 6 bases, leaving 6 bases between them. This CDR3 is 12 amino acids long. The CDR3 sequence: CASSLLADTQYF. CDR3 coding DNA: TGTGCCAGCAGCTTACTAGCTGATACGCAGTATTTT.

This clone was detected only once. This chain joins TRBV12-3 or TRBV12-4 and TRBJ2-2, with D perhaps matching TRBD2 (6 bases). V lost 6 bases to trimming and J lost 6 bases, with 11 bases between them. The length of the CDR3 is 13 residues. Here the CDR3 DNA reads TGTGCCAGCAGACTAGCTTCCGCCGGGGAGCTGTTTTTT. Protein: CASRLASAGELFF.

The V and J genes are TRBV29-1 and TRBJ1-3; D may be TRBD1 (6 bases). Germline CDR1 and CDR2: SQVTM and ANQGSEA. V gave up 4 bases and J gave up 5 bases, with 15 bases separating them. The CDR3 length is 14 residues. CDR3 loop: CSVAPSGGRNTIYF. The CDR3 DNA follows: TGCAGCGTTGCGCCTTCGGGGGGGCGAAACACCATATATTTT.

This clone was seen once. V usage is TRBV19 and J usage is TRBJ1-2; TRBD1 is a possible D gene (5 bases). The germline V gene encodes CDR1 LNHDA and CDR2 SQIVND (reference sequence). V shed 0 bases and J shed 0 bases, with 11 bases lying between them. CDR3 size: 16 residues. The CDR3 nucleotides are TGTGCCAGTAGTATAGATCGGGACCTAGCTAACTATGGCTACACCTTC. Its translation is CASSIDRDLANYGYTF.

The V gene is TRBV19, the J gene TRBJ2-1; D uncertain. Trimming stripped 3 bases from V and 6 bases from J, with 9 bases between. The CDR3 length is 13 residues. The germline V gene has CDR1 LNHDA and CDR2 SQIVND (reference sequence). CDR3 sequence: CASSMPPSNEQFF. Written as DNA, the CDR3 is TGTGCCAGTAGTATGCCCCCTAGCAATGAGCAGTTCTTC.

CDR3 sequence: CATRLNKDIYGYTF. DNA for the CDR3: TGCGCCACCCGTCTTAACAAGGACATTTATGGCTACACCTTC. V usage is TRBV5-1 and J usage is TRBJ1-2, with TRBD1 as a possible D gene (5 bases). V was pared by 9 bases and J by 5 bases, with 20 bases between. Looked up from germline, CDR1 is SGHRS and CDR2 is YFSETQ. This CDR3 contains 14 residues.

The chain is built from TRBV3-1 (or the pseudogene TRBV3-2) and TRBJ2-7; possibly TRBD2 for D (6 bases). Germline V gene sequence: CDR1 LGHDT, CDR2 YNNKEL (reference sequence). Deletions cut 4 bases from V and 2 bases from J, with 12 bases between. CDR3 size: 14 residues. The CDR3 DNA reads TGTGCCAGCAGCCCGTCGACTAGGGCCTACGAGCAGTACTTC. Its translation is CASSPSTRAYEQYF.

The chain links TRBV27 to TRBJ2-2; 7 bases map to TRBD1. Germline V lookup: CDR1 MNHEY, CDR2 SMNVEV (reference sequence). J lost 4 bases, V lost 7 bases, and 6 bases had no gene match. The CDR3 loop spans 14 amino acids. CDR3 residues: CASTRDRFTGELFF. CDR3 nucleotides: TGTGCCAGCACTCGGGACAGATTCACCGGGGAGCTGTTTTTT.

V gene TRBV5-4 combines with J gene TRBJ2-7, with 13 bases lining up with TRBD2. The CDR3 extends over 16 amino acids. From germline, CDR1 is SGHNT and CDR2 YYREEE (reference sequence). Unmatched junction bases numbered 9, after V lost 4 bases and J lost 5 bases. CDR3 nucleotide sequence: TGTGCCAGCAGCCCATCTAACGGACTAGCGGGAGACGAGCAGTACTTC. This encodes CASSPSNGLAGDEQYF.

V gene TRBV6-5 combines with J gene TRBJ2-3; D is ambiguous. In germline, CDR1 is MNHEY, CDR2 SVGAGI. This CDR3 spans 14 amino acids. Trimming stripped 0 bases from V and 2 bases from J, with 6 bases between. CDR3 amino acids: CASSYSSYTDTQYF. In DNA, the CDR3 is TGTGCCAGCAGTTACTCTTCCTACACAGATACGCAGTATTTT.

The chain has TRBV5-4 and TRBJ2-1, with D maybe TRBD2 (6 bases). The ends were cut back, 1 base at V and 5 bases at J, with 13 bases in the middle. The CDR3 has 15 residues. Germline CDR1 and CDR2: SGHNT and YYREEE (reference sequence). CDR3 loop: CASSLMGLLHNEQFF. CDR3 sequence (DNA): TGTGCCAGCAGCTTGATGGGACTCCTTCACAATGAGCAGTTCTTC.

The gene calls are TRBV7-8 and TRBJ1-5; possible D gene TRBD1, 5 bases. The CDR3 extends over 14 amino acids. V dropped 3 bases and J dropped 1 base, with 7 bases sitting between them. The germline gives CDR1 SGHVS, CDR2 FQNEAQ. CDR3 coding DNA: TGTGCCAGCAGCTTCTCAGGGAGCAATCAGCCCCAGCATTTT. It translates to CASSFSGSNQPQHF.